The 8 T cell receptor beta chains below were found in one sample sequenced in a study of shared clonotypes between healthy human individuals. Selected positively for CCR7 and CD45RO-negative, naive CD8 cells excluded terminally differentiated effector memory CD45RA+ cells. Repertoires were generated with immunoSEQ multiplex PCR, while TCRdb's copy carries only in-frame clones and drops some. The table has over 2,000,000 clones, 93% seen once. Sequencing was done on a sample of naive CD8+ T cells from PBMCs. The source is a man younger than 35 in good health. Some clones in this sample may be carry-over from other donors' samples.

The genes are TRBV27 and TRBJ2-7; 11 bases map to TRBD1. The CDR3 consists of 15 residues. J lost 3 bases, V lost 10 bases, and 11 bases had no gene match. CDR1 is MNHEY, CDR2 SMNVEV, per germline (reference sequence). The CDR3 DNA reads as TGTGCCATCCCAGTGGGACAGGGGGGATTCTACGAGCAGTACTTC. It translates to CAIPVGQGGFYEQYF.

Of note for this clone: Other DNA sequences from this sample encode an identical CDR3 as well. The chain carries TRBV5-1 and TRBJ2-7, with 8 bases identical to TRBD1. Germline loops: CDR1 SGHRS, CDR2 YFSETQ. The J segment lost 4 bases and the V segment lost 3 bases, leaving 9 bases of the junction unmatched. This CDR3 spans 15 amino acids. Written as DNA, the CDR3 is TGCGCCAGCAGCTCTACCGGGACAGGAGGGTACGAGCAGTACTTC. The encoded protein is CASSSTGTGGYEQYF.

CDR3 DNA: TGTGCCAGCAGTTCAAGGGACAGGGTTTTCGGGGAGCTGTTTTTT. It translates to CASSSRDRVFGELFF. V is TRBV2 and J is TRBJ2-2, with 9 nucleotides matching TRBD1. The germline V gene has CDR1 SNHLY and CDR2 FYNNEI. V was pared by 5 bases and J by 7 bases, with 8 bases of the junction left unmatched. The CDR3 runs 15 residues.

In its sample, this clone was seen once. The V call is TRBV19, the J call TRBJ2-7; D gene uncertain. V gave up 5 bases and J gave up 2 bases, with 19 bases separating them. This CDR3 is built from 16 residues. Germline CDR1 is LNHDA and CDR2 is SQIVND (reference sequence). This chain's CDR3 is CASSPPRAGNAYEQYF. The CDR3 coding sequence is TGTGCCAGTAGTCCTCCTCGGGCTGGGAACGCCTACGAGCAGTACTTC.

In DNA form, the CDR3 reads TGTGCCAGTAGTATCGATCGACAGACCGGAAACACCATATATTTT. It encodes CASSIDRQTGNTIYF. The chain employs TRBV19 and TRBJ1-3; possible D gene TRBD1, 5 bases. Germline-derived CDR1 and CDR2 are LNHDA and SQIVND (reference sequence). V gave up 3 bases and J gave up 4 bases, with 13 bases separating them. This CDR3 is 15 amino acids long. The full variable domain, with the rest looked up from reference TRBV19 and TRBJ1-3, is DGGITQSPKYLFRKEGQNVTLSCEQNLNHDAMYWYRQDPGQGLRLIYYSQIVNDFQKGDIAEGYSVSREKKESFPLTVTSAQKNPTAFYLCASSIDRQTGNTIYFGEGSWLTVV.

The chain recombines TRBV7-9 with TRBJ2-7, with 8 nucleotides matching TRBD2. Losses at the gene ends were 5 bases for V and 5 bases for J; bases not matched to a gene: 11. CDR1 and CDR2 from the germline V gene are SEHNR and FQNEAQ (reference sequence). The CDR3 loop spans 15 amino acids. CDR3 residues: CASSQSGSSLNEQYF. The CDR3 DNA is TGTGCCAGCAGCCAAAGCGGGAGTTCCCTAAACGAGCAGTACTTC.

This clone was recorded once. This sequence joins TRBV29-1 and TRBJ2-7; TRBD2 matches at 7 bases. The CDR3 is 13 amino acids. From germline, CDR1 is SQVTM and CDR2 ANQGSEA. The ends lost 5 bases at V and 0 bases at J; junction bases unmatched: 4. In DNA, the CDR3 is TGCAGCGTTCTAGCGGCTTTCTCCTACGAGCAGTACTTC. Its translation is CSVLAAFSYEQYF.

In this sample, this clone turned up once. The rearrangement joins TRBV7-9 to TRBJ2-7; D remains ambiguous. V was trimmed by 5 bases and J by 6 bases, leaving 14 bases between them. Looked up from germline, CDR1 is SEHNR and CDR2 is FQNEAQ (reference sequence). CDR3 length equals 13 residues. The CDR3 region has the DNA TGTGCCAGCAGCCCGACGACAACGGTCGAGCAGTACTTC. Its translation: CASSPTTTVEQYF.